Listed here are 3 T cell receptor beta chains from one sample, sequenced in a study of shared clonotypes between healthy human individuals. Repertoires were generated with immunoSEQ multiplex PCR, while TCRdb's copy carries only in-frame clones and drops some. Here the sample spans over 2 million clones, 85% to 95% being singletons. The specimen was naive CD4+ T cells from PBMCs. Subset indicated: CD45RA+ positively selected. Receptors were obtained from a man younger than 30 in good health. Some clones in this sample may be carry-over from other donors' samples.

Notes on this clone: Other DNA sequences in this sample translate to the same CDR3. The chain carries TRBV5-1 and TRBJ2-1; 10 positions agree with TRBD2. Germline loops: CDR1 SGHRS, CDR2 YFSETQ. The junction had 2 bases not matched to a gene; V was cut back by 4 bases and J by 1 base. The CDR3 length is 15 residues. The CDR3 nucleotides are TGCGCCAGCAGCAATAGCGGGGGGTCCTACAATGAGCAGTTCTTC. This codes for CASSNSGGSYNEQFF.

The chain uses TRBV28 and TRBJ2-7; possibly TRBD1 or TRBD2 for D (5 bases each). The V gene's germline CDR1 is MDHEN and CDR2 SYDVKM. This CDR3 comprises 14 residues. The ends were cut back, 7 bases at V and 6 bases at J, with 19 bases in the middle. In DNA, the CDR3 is TGTGCCAGCACTATTGGGGGTTCGGAGCGCGAGCAGTACTTC. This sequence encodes CASTIGGSEREQYF.

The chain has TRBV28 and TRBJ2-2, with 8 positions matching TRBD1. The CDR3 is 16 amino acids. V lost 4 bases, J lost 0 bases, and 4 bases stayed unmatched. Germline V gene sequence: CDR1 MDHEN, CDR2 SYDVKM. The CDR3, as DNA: TGTGCCAGCAGTTCAGGGGGCCTTACGAACACCGGGGAGCTGTTTTTT. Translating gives CASSSGGLTNTGELFF.